This T cell receptor (beta chain) was identified in a study of T cells in Graves' hyperthyroidism and ophthalmopathy. Trimming shortened V by 10 bases and J by 3 bases, and 22 bases separated the two germline ends. This CDR3 contains 15 residues. The germline gives CDR1 ENHRY, CDR2 SYGVKD. This clonotype was found many times. What was amplified from RNA transcripts were TCR beta CDR3 regions. The HTBI primer set drove a first-round RT-PCR of the TCR CDR3. TCRdb re-called the multiplex PCR reads through MiXCR, storing one row per CDR3 protein. Of 300,000 to 450,000 distinct CDR3 sequences in the sample, approximately 18% were seen once.

The clonotype comes from a man between 18 and 35 years old with Graves' ophthalmopathy. The J gene is TRBJ2-7, the V gene TRBV10-3; TRBD2 might be the D (5 bases). Sequencing was performed on blood. The CDR3 here is CATLEAGIPGYEQYF. The DNA for the CDR3 is TGTGCCACCCTGGAGGCTGGGATCCCCGGCTACGAGCAGTACTTC.